These 16 T cell receptor beta chains share one sample of origin, sequenced in a study of sequential checkpoint blockade in melanoma. The treatment: randomized to nivolumab then ipilimumab (arm A) or the reverse (arm B). The repertoire was sequenced with immunoSEQ multiplex PCR; TCRdb's copy has only in-frame clones and lacks some. The table lists about 28,000 clones, 75% to 85% of them singletons, with about a sixth in the top ten. This specimen consisted of CD8+ T cells sorted from blood (inferred from file names), obtained from a patient given nivolumab and ipilimumab in sequence. The receptors were gathered from a human donor with melanoma.

This chain connects TRBV15 to TRBJ1-5; 11 bases match TRBD1. Germline CDR1 is LNHNV and CDR2 is YYDKDF (reference sequence). This CDR3 contains 15 residues. Unmatched junction bases numbered 5, after V lost 9 bases and J lost 1 base. The CDR3 spells CATRDRGTSNQPQHF. In DNA, the CDR3 is TGTGCCACGAGGGACAGGGGGACAAGCAATCAGCCCCAGCATTTT.

The rearrangement uses TRBV7-2 and TRBJ2-7; possible D gene TRBD2, 5 bases. The ends were cut back, 3 bases at V and 3 bases at J, with 12 bases in the middle. This CDR3 is built from 14 residues. Germline CDR1 is SGHTA and CDR2 is FQGNSA. The CDR3 sequence: CASSFGTGNYEQYF. The CDR3 DNA follows: TGTGCCAGCAGCTTTGGAACGGGGAACTACGAGCAGTACTTC. Supplemented by reference TRBV7-2 and TRBJ2-7, the full variable domain reads GAGVSQSPSNKVTEKGKDVELRCDPISGHTALYWYRQSLGQGLEFLIYFQGNSAPDKSGLPSDRFSAERTGGSVSTLTIQRTQQEDSAVYLCASSFGTGNYEQYFGPGTRLTVT.

This chain joins TRBV9 and TRBJ2-7; 9 bases line up with TRBD1. J lost 3 bases, V lost 3 bases, and 4 bases had no gene match. The length of the CDR3 is 14 residues. Germline CDR1 is SGDLS and CDR2 is YYNGEE. This chain's CDR3 is CASSAGQGIYEQYF. The CDR3 region has the DNA TGTGCCAGCAGCGCGGGACAGGGAATCTACGAGCAGTACTTC.

The rearrangement links TRBV7-9 to TRBJ2-7, with 8 bases aligning to TRBD2. The V gene's germline CDR1 is SEHNR and CDR2 FQNEAQ (reference sequence). This CDR3 spans 14 amino acids. V shed 5 bases and J 4 bases; nucleotides not matched to a gene: 7. This CDR3 reads CASSLGGRPYEQYF. In nucleotides, the CDR3 is TGTGCCAGCAGCCTGGGCGGGAGGCCATACGAGCAGTACTTC.

The chain employs TRBV2 and TRBJ2-3; weak D call: TRBD2 (6 bases). This CDR3 comprises 16 residues. V was clipped by 3 bases and J by 1 base, with 14 bases between them. CDR1 SNHLY and CDR2 FYNNEI come from the germline V gene. Written as DNA, the CDR3 is TGTGCCAGCAGTGAGTGGAGACTAGGGGGCACAGATACGCAGTATTTT. Its translation is CASSEWRLGGTDTQYF. Full variable domain (outside the CDR3, taken from reference TRBV2 and TRBJ2-3): EPEVTQTPSHQVTQMGQEVILRCVPISNHLYFYWYRQILGQKVEFLVSFYNNEISEKSEIFDDQFSVERPDGSNFTLKIRSTKLEDSAMYFCASSEWRLGGTDTQYFGPGTRLTVL.

This chain joins TRBV10-2 and TRBJ2-1, with D maybe TRBD2 (6 bases). In germline, CDR1 is WSHSY, CDR2 SAAADI. V lost 5 bases and J lost 6, with 20 bases in between. CDR3 size: 16 residues. CDR3 DNA sequence: TGCGCCAGCAGTCGAGTGGAGGACGGGAGATCCAATGAGCAGTTCTTC. Translated, it gives CASSRVEDGRSNEQFF.

The chain couples TRBV28 to TRBJ2-3; TRBD2 agrees at 10 bases. Per germline, CDR1 MDHEN and CDR2 SYDVKM. V lost 5 bases to trimming and J lost 2 bases; unmatched junction nucleotides: 7. This CDR3 is 16 amino acids long. The CDR3 sequence is CASSLLAGADTDTQYF. As DNA, the CDR3 is TGTGCCAGCAGTCTTCTAGCGGGAGCGGACACAGATACGCAGTATTTT. Together with reference TRBV28 and TRBJ2-3, the CDR3 gives the full variable domain: DVKVTQSSRYLVKRTGEKVFLECVQDMDHENMFWYRQDPGLGLRLIYFSYDVKMKEKGDIPEGYSVSREKKERFSLILESASTNQTSMYLCASSLLAGADTDTQYFGPGTRLTVL.

This chain connects TRBV19 to TRBJ2-1, with D perhaps matching TRBD2 (6 bases). Between the trimmed V and J ends, which lost 5 bases and 2 bases, there was a span of 7 bases. The CDR3 runs to 13 residues. Germline CDR1 reads LNHDA; CDR2 reads SQIVND (reference sequence). CDR3 sequence reads: CASSPGAYNEQFF. In DNA, the CDR3 is TGTGCCAGTAGTCCGGGAGCCTACAATGAGCAGTTCTTC.

V and J are TRBV9 and TRBJ1-5; D call uncertain. The CDR3 is 15 residues long. Germline V lookup: CDR1 SGDLS, CDR2 YYNGEE. Trimming removed 2 bases from V and 0 bases from J, with 9 bases in between. The CDR3 loop reads CASSVTGNSNQPQHF. CDR3 nucleotides: TGTGCCAGCAGCGTGACGGGGAATAGCAATCAGCCCCAGCATTTT.

As concerns this clone: An end of the junction does not agree with germline; a read error may underlie this. The chain recombines TRBV6-5 with TRBJ2-2, with 11 positions matching TRBD2. CDR1 and CDR2 from the germline V gene are MNHEY and SVGAGI. This CDR3 is built from 16 residues. Here the CDR3 reads CAGSSLAGGATGELFF. CDR3 DNA sequence: TGTGCCGGCAGTTCCTTAGCGGGGGGGGCCACCGGGGAGCTGTTTTTT.

This clone was detected only a few times. The rearrangement links TRBV27 to TRBJ2-7, with D tentatively TRBD2 (8 bases). V dropped 0 bases and J dropped 5 bases, with 14 bases sitting between them. This CDR3 has 15 residues. Germline values: CDR1 MNHEY, CDR2 SMNVEV (reference sequence). The CDR3 coding sequence is TGTGCCAGCAGTTTATCCCCAGGGGGACTAGACGAGCAGTACTTC. This sequence encodes CASSLSPGGLDEQYF.

The J gene is TRBJ1-6, the V gene TRBV19; D is undetermined. This CDR3 spans 14 amino acids. The germline CDR1 and CDR2 sequences are LNHDA and SQIVND (reference sequence). With 3 bases removed from V and 5 bases from J, the gap between germline ends came to 8 bases. The CDR3 reads CASSMAGDNSPLHF. The CDR3 DNA sequence: TGTGCCAGTAGTATGGCGGGAGATAATTCACCCCTCCACTTT. Drawing the rest from reference TRBV19 and TRBJ1-6, the complete variable domain is DGGITQSPKYLFRKEGQNVTLSCEQNLNHDAMYWYRQDPGQGLRLIYYSQIVNDFQKGDIAEGYSVSREKKESFPLTVTSAQKNPTAFYLCASSMAGDNSPLHFGNGTRLTVT.

This chain uses TRBV29-1 with TRBJ2-1; tentative D call: TRBD1 (7 bases). The germline gives CDR1 SQVTM, CDR2 ANQGSEA. V shed 8 bases and J shed 5 bases, with 16 bases lying between them. This CDR3 has 13 residues. CDR3 in DNA: TGCAGCACTGCGGGGACAGAAGACAATGAGCAGTTCTTC. Its translation is CSTAGTEDNEQFF.

The rearrangement links TRBV6-5 to TRBJ1-1; D is uncertain. Germline V gives CDR1 MNHEY, CDR2 SVGAGI. The V gene lost 0 bases and the J gene lost 1 base, with 6 bases spanning the gap. There are 14 residues in the CDR3. CDR3 DNA sequence: TGTGCCAGCAGTTACTCTTGGAGGAACACTGAAGCTTTCTTT. It translates to CASSYSWRNTEAFF.

This clone was seen just once. V and J are TRBV4-3 and TRBJ1-3; 8 bases map to TRBD1. This CDR3 has 16 amino acids. J gave up 4 bases and V 2 bases, and 7 bases lay outside the gene matches. The germline V gene has CDR1 LGHNA and CDR2 YSLEER. For the CDR3, the DNA is TGCGCCAGCAGCCAACTGCAGGGGGCGGGCGGAAACACCATATATTTT. Translation gives CASSQLQGAGGNTIYF.

J is TRBJ2-5 and V is TRBV27, with 12 bases that match TRBD2. Germline values: CDR1 MNHEY, CDR2 SMNVEV (reference sequence). V was pared by 3 bases and J by 10 bases, with 6 bases of the junction left unmatched. The CDR3 is 14 residues long. The CDR3 protein is CASSLTSGSRDQYF. DNA for the CDR3: TGTGCCAGCAGTTTGACTAGCGGGAGTCGGGACCAGTACTTC.